This TCR beta chain was identified in a study of cytomegalovirus exposure and HLA in healthy donors. Study-wide context: The roughly 700 first-cohort repertoires and the 110 or so validation repertoires shared the same platform, a later analysis reported.

Study-level points and caveats: The study found most TCR sequences rare, yet found some public TCRs in many donors.

Of note for this clone: What it binds is not known.

The CDR3 extends over 15 amino acids. Trimming removed 4 bases from V and 6 bases from J, with 19 bases in between. Germline V gives CDR1 SGDLS, CDR2 YYNGEE. The protocol was immunoSEQ multiplex PCR, while the TCRdb copy is restricted to in-frame clones and leaves out a portion. The sample lists 90,000 to 150,000 clones, 86% occurring once. The TCR was taken from a man aged 18 to 29 in good health and CMV-seronegative. V usage is TRBV9 and J usage is TRBJ1-2, with D perhaps TRBD1 (5 bases). The specimen was PBMCs. The CDR3 DNA reads as TGTGCCAGCAGCATCCGCCCGGGACTGGGGGATGGCTACACCTTC. The encoded protein is CASSIRPGLGDGYTF.